This TCR beta chain was recorded in a study of shared clonotypes between healthy human individuals. Study-level findings and limits: Apart from blood, nothing was sampled; tissue repertoires likely differ.

The CDR3 totals 13 residues. Trimming removed 0 bases at V and 4 bases at J, with 6 bases between. Germline values: CDR1 SGHAT, CDR2 FQNNGV. For this clone: Its antigen remains unidentified.

Deep-level settings were used for running the assay. Libraries were prepared by immunoSEQ multiplex PCR; TCRdb keeps only in-frame clonotypes and omits some of them. Found here are 450,000 or so clones, approximately 77% of them singletons; the top ten hold around 13%. Sequencing was carried out using PBMCs. This clonotype originated in a woman between 40 and 55 years old in good health. Some clones in this sample may be carry-over from other donors' samples. The chain carries TRBV11-2 and TRBJ1-2; TRBD1 is a possible D gene (5 bases). CDR3 DNA: TGTGCCAGCAGCTTAGATCAGGGCTATGGCTACACCTTC. Its translation is CASSLDQGYGYTF.